The 14 T cell receptor beta chains below come from one sample, sequenced in a study of blood T cell repertoires in COVID-19. TCRdb's copy holds only in-frame clones and misses some; the assay was immunoSEQ multiplex PCR. The data hold fewer than 200,000 clones, with roughly 85% observed a single time. Sequenced input: peripheral blood. The receptors stem from a woman between 45 and 65 years old with COVID-19, enrolled during active disease.

The V call is TRBV5-6, the J call TRBJ2-1; weak D call: TRBD2 (6 bases). Germline V gene lookup returns CDR1 SGHDT and CDR2 YYEEEE. The CDR3 is made up of 12 amino acids. The V and J ends lost 3 bases and 10 bases respectively, with 11 bases between them. The CDR3 protein is CASSWEAYEQFF. CDR3 bases: TGTGCCAGCAGCTGGGAGGCCTACGAGCAGTTCTTC.

The chain employs TRBV7-9 and TRBJ2-1; 8 nucleotides agree with TRBD1. V trimming: 4 bases; J trimming: 7 bases; junction bases outside the gene matches: 3. The germline gives CDR1 SEHNR, CDR2 FQNEAQ (reference sequence). CDR3 length equals 13 residues. Written as DNA, the CDR3 is TGTGCCAGCAGCTCTCAGGGGGCGAATGAGCAGTTCTTC. Its translation is CASSSQGANEQFF.

This clone was recorded a few times. The V gene is TRBV6-2 or TRBV6-3, the J gene TRBJ2-7; 11 bases agree with TRBD2. Unmatched junction bases numbered 1, after V lost 2 bases and J lost 4 bases. In germline, CDR1 is MNHEY, CDR2 SVGEGT. CDR3 size: 14 residues. The CDR3 loop is CASSYTSGGYEQYF. CDR3 DNA: TGTGCCAGCAGTTACACTAGCGGGGGTTACGAGCAGTACTTC.

The J gene is TRBJ2-5, the V gene TRBV7-9, with TRBD2 identical over 11 bases. The CDR3 totals 17 residues. Trimming took 5 bases from V and 5 from J; bases not matched to a gene: 13. CDR1 and CDR2 from the germline V gene are SEHNR and FQNEAQ (reference sequence). The CDR3 spells CASSVGTSGGLRETQYF. Written as DNA, the CDR3 is TGTGCCAGCAGCGTAGGCACTAGCGGGGGCCTCAGGGAGACCCAGTACTTC.

This chain links TRBV29-1 with TRBJ2-7; 10 bases map to TRBD1. The CDR3 spans 15 residues. CDR1 is SQVTM, CDR2 ANQGSEA, per germline. Trimming at V came to 6 bases and at J to 0 bases, leaving 8 bases not matched to a gene. Written as DNA, the CDR3 is TGCAGCGTGAGGACAGGGGGTTCCTTCTCCTACGAGCAGTACTTC. As protein: CSVRTGGSFSYEQYF.

This chain joins TRBV7-6 and TRBJ1-2, with 9 bases that match TRBD1. Germline lookup yields CDR1 SGHVS and CDR2 FNYEAQ. Trimming cost V 5 bases and J 6 bases; bases outside gene matches: 10. This CDR3 comprises 15 residues. CDR3 residues: CASSPLGQGGHGYTF. The CDR3, as DNA: TGTGCCAGCAGCCCACTGGGACAGGGCGGTCATGGCTACACCTTC.

The chain links TRBV28 to TRBJ1-5; D gene uncertain. The CDR3 totals 15 residues. Germline CDR1 MDHEN, CDR2 SYDVKM. V shed 6 bases and J shed 1 base, with 13 bases lying between them. CDR3 nucleotides: TGTGCCAGCAGGAAATCCGGAGGGAGCAATCAGCCCCAGCATTTT. This codes for CASRKSGGSNQPQHF.

This clone was counted once. V is TRBV7-9 and J is TRBJ1-4; 8 positions match TRBD1. The V segment lost 1 base and the J segment 6 bases; nucleotides outside the gene matches: 1. The CDR3 has 14 amino acids. The germline V gene has CDR1 SEHNR and CDR2 FQNEAQ (reference sequence). DNA of the CDR3: TGTGCCAGCAGCTTAGTCAGGGGGCATGAAAAACTGTTTTTT. Its protein product is CASSLVRGHEKLFF.

The chain carries TRBV29-1 and TRBJ1-2, with D hard to call. This CDR3 spans 13 amino acids. V lost 7 bases and J 2 bases, leaving 14 bases between the germline ends. CDR1 and CDR2 from the germline V gene are SQVTM and ANQGSEA. DNA for the CDR3: TGCAGCGCTACCCTGTTGCAGAACTATGGCTACACCTTC. This gives the protein CSATLLQNYGYTF.

This chain connects TRBV7-7 to TRBJ1-3; D gene ambiguous. CDR3 length: 13 residues. V shed 0 bases and J shed 4 bases, with 4 bases lying between them. Germline V gene data show CDR1 as SSHAT and CDR2 as FNYEAQ (reference sequence). For the CDR3, the DNA is TGTGCCAGCAGCTTAGCTTCAGGAAACACCATATATTTT. This gives the protein CASSLASGNTIYF.

This chain joins TRBV4-3 and TRBJ1-6, with a weak D call TRBD1 (5 bases). The CDR3 runs to 17 residues. With 0 bases removed from V and 9 bases from J, the gap between germline ends came to 18 bases. Germline V CDR1 and CDR2: LGHNA, YSLEER. The CDR3 is CASSQDQIGTKRSPLHF. The CDR3 nucleotides read TGCGCCAGCAGCCAAGATCAGATCGGGACTAAACGTTCACCCCTCCACTTT.

The chain uses TRBV27 and TRBJ2-7; 14 bases are shared with TRBD2. The CDR3 is 17 residues long. Looked up from germline, CDR1 is MNHEY and CDR2 is SMNVEV (reference sequence). V lost 5 bases to trimming and J lost 3 bases; unmatched junction nucleotides: 9. CDR3 DNA sequence: TGTGCCAGCAGTCCCGGACTAGCGGGGGGCCTGGACTACGAGCAGTACTTC. This translates into CASSPGLAGGLDYEQYF.

Here the CDR3 reads CASSFGGGDTDTQYF. The CDR3 DNA sequence: TGTGCCAGCAGCTTTGGCGGGGGGGACACAGATACGCAGTATTTT. This rearrangement joins TRBV7-2 to TRBJ2-3, with TRBD2 matching over 9 bases. The trim removed 3 bases at V and 2 bases at J, leaving 3 bases unmatched. This CDR3 is built from 15 residues. CDR1 SGHTA and CDR2 FQGNSA come from the germline V gene.

V gene TRBV5-1 combines with J gene TRBJ2-1, with D possibly being TRBD2 (6 bases). V lost 6 bases, J lost 9 bases, and 13 bases lay in between. The germline V gene has CDR1 SGHRS and CDR2 YFSETQ. CDR3 size: 12 residues. Written as DNA, the CDR3 is TGCGCCAGCAACGAAGCGGGCCCTGAGCAGTTCTTC. Its translation: CASNEAGPEQFF.